This T cell receptor beta chain was documented in a study of CD8 T cells in ankylosing spondylitis. General study points: Clones that were linked to disease were CD8+ and were relatively rare in peripheral blood.

V was clipped by 5 bases and J by 6 bases, with 17 bases between them. Germline-derived CDR1 and CDR2 are SGHVS and FQNEAQ. The CDR3 is 15 residues long. TCRdb recomputed calls from the 5' RACE reads with MiXCR, one row per CDR3 protein. Here the sample spans around 340,000 distinct CDR3 sequences, 20% to 25% being singletons. Concerning this clonotype: The antigen remains undetermined.

The V and J genes are TRBV7-8 and TRBJ2-1; D possibly matches TRBD1 or TRBD2 (5 bases each). Material for sequencing was blood, either unsorted or a sorted T cell fraction (not recorded which). This sequence originates from a male donor with ankylosing spondylitis or in good health (not recorded which). The CDR3 is CASSRAPGPTNEQFF. CDR3 DNA: TGTGCCAGCAGCCGTGCTCCGGGACCGACCAATGAGCAGTTCTTC.